This T cell receptor (beta chain) emerged from a study of cytomegalovirus exposure and HLA in healthy donors. Study-wide context: Both the 120 validation repertoires and the approximately 640 first-cohort repertoires used the same platform, as reported by a later analysis.

Broader study findings: The tendency of first-cohort TCR clusters to co-occur in the 110 or so validation repertoires emerged from a later analysis.

Worth noting for this clone: Its target is not known.

The protocol was immunoSEQ multiplex PCR, while the TCRdb copy is restricted to in-frame clones and leaves out a portion. The sample has over 150,000 clones, over 85% seen once. Looked up from germline, CDR1 is LNHDA and CDR2 is SQIVND (reference sequence). The CDR3 length is 14 residues. Trimming cost V 4 bases and J 4 bases, with 10 bases left between them. The chain employs TRBV19 and TRBJ2-2, with D tentatively TRBD1 (5 bases). This clonotype was obtained from a woman aged 18-29 years in good health and CMV-seropositive. Material: PBMCs. In nucleotides, the CDR3 is TGTGCCAGTAGTAACCAGGGCAGCACCGGGGAGCTGTTTTTT. Its protein product is CASSNQGSTGELFF.